The 14 T cell receptor beta chains below all came from one sample that was sequenced in a study of blood T cell repertoires in COVID-19. Sequenced by immunoSEQ multiplex PCR; TCRdb stores in-frame clones only, minus some. This table holds roughly 40,000 clones, around 74% found once. The sample consisted of peripheral blood. The receptors derive from a man between 65 and 85 years old with acute or convalescent COVID-19.

V usage is TRBV5-1 and J usage is TRBJ2-1; 8 bases map to TRBD2. The J segment lost 0 bases and the V segment lost 4 bases, leaving 9 bases of the junction unmatched. CDR3 length equals 17 residues. Germline CDR1 and CDR2: SGHRS and YFSETQ. The CDR3 nucleotides are TGCGCCAGCAGCCTGTCGTTAGCGGGAAGCTCCTACAATGAGCAGTTCTTC. It translates to CASSLSLAGSSYNEQFF.

The chain uses TRBV3-1 (or the pseudogene TRBV3-2) and TRBJ2-3, with D perhaps TRBD2 (5 bases). The CDR3 is 17 amino acids. V was shortened by 1 base and J by 1 base, with 15 bases between the two germline ends. Germline CDR1 reads LGHDT; CDR2 reads YNNKEL (reference sequence). The CDR3 region is CASSQAPVGSGTDTQYF. The CDR3 DNA follows: TGTGCCAGCAGCCAAGCCCCCGTGGGTAGCGGCACAGATACGCAGTATTTT.

This clone was observed a few times. The genes are TRBV10-3 and TRBJ2-1; 9 nucleotides align to TRBD1. The trim removed 6 bases at V and 5 bases at J, leaving 5 bases unmatched. Germline CDR1 and CDR2: ENHRY and SYGVKD. There are 14 residues in the CDR3. CDR3 sequence: CAIRPGQGNNEQFF. In DNA, the CDR3 is TGTGCCATCAGACCGGGACAGGGTAACAATGAGCAGTTCTTC.

V and J are TRBV18 and TRBJ1-2; no reliable D call. The CDR3 consists of 14 residues. The germline V gene encodes CDR1 KGHSH and CDR2 LQKENI. V was trimmed by 0 bases and J by 5 bases, leaving 10 bases between them. CDR3 nucleotide sequence: TGTGCCAGCTCACCACCGCTCAGGACTTATGGCTACACCTTC. As protein: CASSPPLRTYGYTF.

V is TRBV7-9 and J is TRBJ2-5; D gene ambiguous. V shed 5 bases and J shed 2 bases, with 6 bases lying between them. The CDR3 loop spans 12 amino acids. CDR1 SEHNR and CDR2 FQNEAQ come from the germline V gene (reference sequence). CDR3 amino acids: CASSVLQETQYF. The DNA for the CDR3 is TGTGCCAGCAGCGTTCTACAAGAGACCCAGTACTTC.

The chain recombines TRBV10-3 with TRBJ2-1; D possibly corresponds to TRBD2 (6 bases). CDR1 is ENHRY and CDR2 is SYGVKD in the germline V gene. V lost 8 bases to trimming and J lost 8 bases, with 13 bases between them. The CDR3 has 12 residues. The CDR3 protein is CAIGGSGDEQFF. The DNA of the CDR3 is TGTGCCATCGGGGGGAGTGGGGATGAGCAGTTCTTC.

The chain couples TRBV9 to TRBJ2-2; tentatively, D is TRBD1 (7 bases). Germline V lookup: CDR1 SGDLS, CDR2 YYNGEE. This CDR3 comprises 16 residues. Trimming took off 0 bases at V and 4 bases at J, with 13 bases between the two ends. CDR3 DNA sequence: TGTGCCAGCAGCGTAGCCCCAGGGGGAGGCACCGGGGAGCTGTTTTTT. Translating it yields CASSVAPGGGTGELFF.

The rearrangement joins TRBV3-1 (or the pseudogene TRBV3-2) to TRBJ2-5; 14 bases match TRBD2. The V segment lost 5 bases and the J segment 5 bases; nucleotides outside the gene matches: 7. The length of the CDR3 is 16 residues. Germline loops: CDR1 LGHDT, CDR2 YNNKEL (reference sequence). This CDR3 is CASSAPGLAGVETQYF. The DNA for the CDR3 is TGTGCCAGCAGCGCGCCGGGACTAGCGGGAGTTGAGACCCAGTACTTC.

This sequence joins TRBV7-9 and TRBJ2-7, with 8 bases lining up with TRBD1. In germline, CDR1 is SEHNR, CDR2 FQNEAQ (reference sequence). The CDR3 has 17 residues. V shed 4 bases, J shed 6 bases, and the junction held 17 bases outside the gene matches. CDR3 nucleotide sequence: TGTGCCAGCAGCTCGTGGGGGACAGGTCAAAGGAAAGGCGAGCAGTACTTC. This encodes CASSSWGTGQRKGEQYF.

This clone has more than one count but fewer than ten. The chain carries TRBV28 and TRBJ2-7; 13 bases match TRBD2. Germline V CDR1 and CDR2: MDHEN, SYDVKM. V trimming: 5 bases; J trimming: 7 bases; junction bases outside the gene matches: 11. The CDR3 sequence is 16 residues long. CDR3 in DNA: TGTGCCAGCAGTCCCACACTAGCGGGAGGGTCCTGGGAGCAGTACTTC. Its translation is CASSPTLAGGSWEQYF.

This clone was seen once. V gene TRBV5-1 combines with J gene TRBJ2-5; 11 bases match TRBD2. Trimming took 3 bases from V and 1 from J; bases not matched to a gene: 11. CDR3 length equals 18 residues. Per germline, CDR1 SGHRS and CDR2 YFSETQ. CDR3 amino acids: CASSWGTGLADFQETQYF. In nucleotides, the CDR3 is TGCGCCAGCAGCTGGGGGACGGGACTAGCGGATTTCCAAGAGACCCAGTACTTC.

This clone has only one observation. J is TRBJ2-7 and V is TRBV4-3, with a tentative D call TRBD1 (6 bases). Germline assignment: CDR1 LGHNA and CDR2 YSLEER. Deletions cut 7 bases from V and 4 bases from J, with 17 bases between. The CDR3 covers 14 residues. The chain's CDR3 is CASTFKAQGYEQYF. In nucleotides, the CDR3 is TGCGCCAGCACCTTTAAGGCCCAGGGGTACGAGCAGTACTTC.

The chain employs TRBV29-1 and TRBJ1-2; possibly TRBD1 for D (5 bases). Trimming shortened V by 7 bases and J by 5 bases, and 14 bases separated the two germline ends. Germline CDR1 is SQVTM and CDR2 is ANQGSEA. The CDR3 loop spans 12 amino acids. The CDR3 bases are TGCAGCGCCCCGCGCGGGGGGTATGGCTACACCTTC. As protein: CSAPRGGYGYTF.

This rearrangement joins TRBV7-9 to TRBJ2-7; 9 bases agree with TRBD2. J gave up 7 bases and V 5 bases, and 9 bases lay outside the gene matches. This CDR3 comprises 14 residues. Germline values: CDR1 SEHNR, CDR2 FQNEAQ (reference sequence). The CDR3 loop is CASSVSGTSIEQYF. As DNA, the CDR3 is TGTGCCAGCAGCGTATCCGGGACTAGCATTGAGCAGTACTTC.